The clone carrying this T cell receptor beta chain has just one count. The antigen remains unidentified. The CDR3 is 16 amino acids. The germline V gene encodes CDR1 SGHKS and CDR2 YYEKEE (reference sequence). V was shortened by 1 base and J by 8 bases, with 19 bases between the two germline ends. The entry originates in a study of siplizumab effects on memory and regulatory T cells. General observations from the study: In siplizumab cultures, the suppressive function of proliferating Tregs remained unconfirmed. In siplizumab conditions, mappable alloreactive CD4+ clones averaged approximately 75% Treg-derived, against around 30% in controls.

Libraries were prepared by immunoSEQ multiplex PCR; TCRdb keeps only in-frame clonotypes and omits some of them. Of 100,000 or so clones in the sample, about 91% were seen once. The clonotype was recovered from a human donor in good health. Sequenced input: Tregs sorted from blood. The chain employs TRBV5-5 and TRBJ1-5; the D gene is possibly TRBD1 (5 bases). The CDR3 reads CASSLSPRGTAEPQHF. The CDR3, as DNA: TGTGCCAGCAGCTTGTCACCCCGTGGGACCGCCGAGCCCCAGCATTTT.